This note documents a single T cell receptor (beta chain) sequence. Its antigen is as yet unknown. The read comes to an end 3 residues before the CDR3 does, leaving the germline J gene to fill in the end. This sample is drawn from a study of T cell clonality in common variable immunodeficiency. Findings and caveats of the study: Reportedly, TCR beta sequences from common variable immunodeficiency showed fewer deletions and N-nucleotide insertions.

This table comes from immunoSEQ multiplex PCR, and its TCRdb copy is limited to in-frame clones, with some not included. The sample table sets out over 15,000 clones. The CDR3 spans 13 residues. The germline V gene encodes CDR1 KGHSH and CDR2 LQKENI. Losses at the gene ends were 8 bases for V and 4 bases for J; bases not matched to a gene: 4. For at least one year, all CVID subjects received replacement immunoglobulin. This sequence was found in a human donor with common variable immunodeficiency. Sequenced sample: peripheral blood mononuclear cells. The chain links TRBV18 to TRBJ1-5; 8 bases are shared with TRBD1. The sequenced part of the CDR3 DNA is TGTGCCAGCAATGGACAGGGAAATCAGCCC. Translation gives CASNGQGNQP. The CDR3, in full, reads CASNGQGNQPQHF.